This TCR beta chain stems from a study of patients and donors after allogeneic stem cell transplantation. TCRdb processed the RT-PCR reads anew with MiXCR; each CDR3 protein has one entry. Altogether about 160,000 distinct CDR3 sequences are present, approximately 40% being singletons, with the ten largest covering 40% to 55%. Germline V gives CDR1 DFQATT, CDR2 SNEGSKA (reference sequence). V lost 5 bases to trimming and J lost 5 bases, with 16 bases between them. This CDR3 has 14 amino acids. The sample consisted of blood, either unsorted or a sorted T cell fraction (not recorded which). This clonotype was sampled from a human donor who was either an allogeneic HSCT recipient or a stem cell or donor lymphocyte infusion donor (not recorded which). It is not recorded whose cells these are; they may come from a transplant donor. V and J are TRBV20-1 and TRBJ1-5; no definite D call. The DNA of the CDR3 is TGCAGTGCTCCCCCGGGAGGTCAGGATCAGCCCCAGCATTTT. Its translation: CSAPPGGQDQPQHF.